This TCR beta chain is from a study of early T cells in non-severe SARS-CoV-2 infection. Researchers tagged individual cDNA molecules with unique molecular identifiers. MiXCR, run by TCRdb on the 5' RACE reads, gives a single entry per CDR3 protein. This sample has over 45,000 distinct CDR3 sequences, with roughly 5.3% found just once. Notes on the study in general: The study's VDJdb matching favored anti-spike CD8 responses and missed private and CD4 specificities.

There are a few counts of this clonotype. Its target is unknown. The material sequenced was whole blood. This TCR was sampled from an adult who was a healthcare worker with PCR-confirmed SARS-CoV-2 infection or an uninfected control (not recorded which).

The chain's CDR3 is CASKTGLVTDTQYF. The DNA of the CDR3 is TGTGCCAGTAAAACGGGGCTCGTCACAGATACGCAGTATTTT. The chain couples TRBV25-1 to TRBJ2-3; D might be TRBD1 or TRBD2, each matching 5 bases. CDR3 length equals 14 residues. Trimming shortened V by 9 bases and J by 2 bases, and 15 bases separated the two germline ends. Germline CDR1 is MGHDK and CDR2 is SYGVNS.